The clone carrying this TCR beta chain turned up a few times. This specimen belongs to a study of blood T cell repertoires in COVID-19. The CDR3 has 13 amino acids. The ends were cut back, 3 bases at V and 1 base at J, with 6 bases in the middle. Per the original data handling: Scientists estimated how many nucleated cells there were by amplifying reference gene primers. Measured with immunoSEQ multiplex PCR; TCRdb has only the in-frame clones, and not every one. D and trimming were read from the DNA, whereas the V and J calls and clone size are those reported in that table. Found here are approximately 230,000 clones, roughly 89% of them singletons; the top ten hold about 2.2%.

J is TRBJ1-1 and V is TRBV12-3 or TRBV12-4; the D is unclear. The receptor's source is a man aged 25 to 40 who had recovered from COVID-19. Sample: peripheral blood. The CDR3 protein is CASSFARNTEAFF. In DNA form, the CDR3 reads TGTGCCAGCAGTTTCGCCAGGAACACTGAAGCTTTCTTT.